The 23 T cell receptor beta chains below come from one sample, sequenced in a study of shared clonotypes between healthy human individuals. Assay used: immunoSEQ multiplex PCR; TCRdb lists only in-frame clones, some missing. The data show some 1.5 million clones, with more than 95% seen just once and roughly 1.2% held by the top ten. Sequencing used naive CD4+ T cells sorted from blood. Subset given: CD45RA+ positively selected. These TCRs come from a man aged 30-40 years in good health.

This clone was seen only a few times. The CDR3 coding sequence is TGTGCCAGCAGTCGGATGAATGAGCAGTTCTTC. This gives the protein CASSRMNEQFF. This chain connects TRBV2 to TRBJ2-1; D gene ambiguous. This CDR3 spans 11 amino acids. V was cut by 5 bases and J by 7 bases, with 6 bases left in between. Looked up from germline, CDR1 is SNHLY and CDR2 is FYNNEI.

The chain carries TRBV18 and TRBJ2-7; 8 bases are shared with TRBD1. The CDR3 is 15 amino acids. V shed 4 bases and J 4 bases; nucleotides not matched to a gene: 9. CDR1 is KGHSH, CDR2 LQKENI, per germline. The CDR3 nucleotides read TGTGCCAGCTCACAAAGTGGACAGGGCCTTTACGAGCAGTACTTC. Encoded protein: CASSQSGQGLYEQYF.

The chain recombines TRBV5-5 with TRBJ1-5; D is uncertain. CDR1 SGHKS and CDR2 YYEKEE come from the germline V gene (reference sequence). This CDR3 contains 14 residues. V lost 0 bases and J 0 bases, leaving 4 bases between the germline ends. The CDR3 is CASSLAYSNQPQHF. The CDR3 DNA follows: TGTGCCAGCAGCTTGGCCTATAGCAATCAGCCCCAGCATTTT.

This chain joins TRBV7-2 and TRBJ2-2, with 8 positions matching TRBD1. V gave up 1 base and J gave up 2 bases; unmatched junction bases: 6. CDR1 and CDR2 from the germline V gene are SGHTA and FQGNSA. The CDR3 has 17 residues. The CDR3 is CASSLEGRGLNTGELFF. CDR3 bases: TGTGCCAGCAGCTTAGAGGGCAGGGGGCTCAACACCGGGGAGCTGTTTTTT.

The rearrangement links TRBV7-9 to TRBJ1-1; D unclear. Germline loops: CDR1 SEHNR, CDR2 FQNEAQ (reference sequence). This CDR3 has 15 residues. Trimming shortened V by 0 bases and J by 2 bases, and 10 bases separated the two germline ends. Here the CDR3 DNA reads TGTGCCAGCAGCTTAGCCGGCCCAAGCAACACTGAAGCTTTCTTT. Protein product: CASSLAGPSNTEAFF.

CDR3 in amino acids: CASSPGRLLNTEAFF. CDR3 nucleotide sequence: TGTGCCAGCAGTCCGGGCAGGTTACTAAACACTGAAGCTTTCTTT. This chain uses TRBV6-5 with TRBJ1-1, with D uncertain. Germline V CDR1 and CDR2: MNHEY, SVGAGI. This CDR3 comprises 15 residues. Trimming shortened V by 5 bases and J by 2 bases, and 15 bases separated the two germline ends.

The V gene is TRBV29-1, the J gene TRBJ2-7; TRBD1 matches 12 bases. CDR3 length: 14 residues. J lost 4 bases, V lost 7 bases, and 8 bases had no gene match. In germline, CDR1 is SQVTM, CDR2 ANQGSEA. CDR3 loop: CSATGTGGSYEQYF. As DNA, the CDR3 is TGCAGCGCCACTGGGACAGGGGGCTCGTACGAGCAGTACTTC.

This chain links TRBV7-9 with TRBJ1-2; D might be TRBD1 (6 bases). V was shortened by 5 bases and J by 7 bases, with 11 bases between the two germline ends. There are 12 residues in the CDR3. Germline V gene data show CDR1 as SEHNR and CDR2 as FQNEAQ (reference sequence). The CDR3 sequence: CASSHPGAGYTF. The CDR3 DNA sequence: TGTGCCAGCAGCCACCCAGGGGCTGGCTACACCTTC.

As for this clone: In the same sample, other DNA sequences code for this CDR3. The chain uses TRBV6-1 and TRBJ1-2, with 7 bases matching TRBD1. Germline loops: CDR1 MNHNS, CDR2 SASEGT. The CDR3 loop spans 12 amino acids. After removal of 4 bases from V and 4 bases from J, the junction contained 0 bases not matched to a gene. This CDR3 is CASSGQGYGYTF. As DNA, the CDR3 is TGTGCCAGCAGTGGACAGGGCTATGGCTACACCTTC.

The table lists this clone with a count of one. The V call is TRBV11-3, the J call TRBJ2-1; possibly TRBD1 for D (6 bases). Germline CDR1 and CDR2: SGHNT and YENEEA. The CDR3 has 15 amino acids. Between the trimmed V and J ends, which lost 1 base and 6 bases, there was a span of 13 bases. CDR3 coding DNA: TGTGCCAGCAGCTTAGGGGGGCTCAGGATCAATGAGCAGTTCTTC. Amino acids: CASSLGGLRINEQFF.

The chain employs TRBV18 and TRBJ2-2, with 11 bases aligning to TRBD1. The CDR3 runs to 14 residues. Germline V gene data show CDR1 as KGHSH and CDR2 as LQKENI. The V and J ends lost 6 bases and 5 bases, in that order; junction bases with no gene match: 2. CDR3 coding DNA: TGTGCCAGCTCGGACAGGGGGCAAACCGGGGAGCTGTTTTTT. Its protein product is CASSDRGQTGELFF.

The chain couples TRBV6-4 to TRBJ2-3; 10 bases line up with TRBD2. Losses at the gene ends were 6 bases for V and 6 bases for J; bases not matched to a gene: 6. Germline CDR1 and CDR2: MRHNA and SNTAGT. The CDR3 runs 14 residues. CDR3 DNA: TGTGCCAGCAGGGCTAGCGGGAGTTCTGATACGCAGTATTTT. Translating gives CASRASGSSDTQYF.

The chain recombines TRBV25-1 with TRBJ2-7, with D possibly being TRBD1 (6 bases). The CDR3 length is 15 residues. The V end was cut by 6 bases, the J end by 0 bases, with 15 bases between. In germline, CDR1 is MGHDK, CDR2 SYGVNS. CDR3 nucleotide sequence: TGTGCCAGCAGCAGGGGAATGGCGTACTCCTACGAGCAGTACTTC. It translates to CASSRGMAYSYEQYF.

Comments on this clone: Other DNA sequences from this sample encode an identical CDR3 as well. The rearrangement links TRBV2 to TRBJ2-5, with unresolved D. There are 10 residues in the CDR3. Germline V gene data show CDR1 as SNHLY and CDR2 as FYNNEI. The V and J ends lost 7 bases and 5 bases respectively, with 5 bases between them. The CDR3 spells CASTRETQYF. In DNA form, the CDR3 reads TGTGCCAGCACGAGGGAGACCCAGTACTTC.

V usage is TRBV30 and J usage is TRBJ1-1; 8 nucleotides align to TRBD1. The germline V gene has CDR1 GTSNPN and CDR2 SVGIG (reference sequence). The CDR3 totals 12 residues. Losses at the gene ends were 8 bases for V and 4 bases for J; bases not matched to a gene: 6. CDR3 region: CAADREGTEAFF. In DNA form, the CDR3 reads TGTGCCGCGGACAGGGAGGGCACTGAAGCTTTCTTT.

This sequence joins TRBV10-3 and TRBJ2-7; 12 positions match TRBD2. This CDR3 is built from 13 residues. J lost 4 bases, V lost 8 bases, and 3 bases had no gene match. Germline values: CDR1 ENHRY, CDR2 SYGVKD. The CDR3 sequence is CAIQGLAGYEQYF. In nucleotides, the CDR3 is TGTGCCATCCAAGGACTAGCGGGGTACGAGCAGTACTTC.

The V gene is TRBV7-9, the J gene TRBJ2-4; D perhaps matches TRBD2 (6 bases). The ends were cut back, 7 bases at V and 10 bases at J, with 14 bases in the middle. The CDR3 runs to 12 residues. CDR1 is SEHNR, CDR2 FQNEAQ, per germline (reference sequence). The CDR3 protein is CASTSGEGIQYF. The CDR3 DNA follows: TGTGCCAGCACGTCGGGAGAGGGGATTCAGTACTTC.

The rearrangement links TRBV14 to TRBJ1-1, with TRBD1 identical over 7 bases. The CDR3 covers 15 residues. The germline V gene has CDR1 SGHDN and CDR2 FVKESK. Unmatched junction bases numbered 4, after V lost 1 base and J lost 2 bases. CDR3 sequence (DNA): TGTGCCAGCAGCCAAGCACAGGGGCCCAACACTGAAGCTTTCTTT. It is translated as CASSQAQGPNTEAFF.

This clone occurred once. V gene TRBV14 combines with J gene TRBJ2-2; D might be TRBD2 (6 bases). The CDR3 contains 17 residues. Germline assignment: CDR1 SGHDN and CDR2 FVKESK. The V gene lost 1 base and the J gene lost 3 bases, with 15 bases spanning the gap. The CDR3 spells CASSQVLGSIDTGELFF. In DNA, the CDR3 is TGTGCCAGCAGCCAAGTACTCGGGAGTATCGACACCGGGGAGCTGTTTTTT. Using reference TRBV14 and TRBJ2-2 for the parts outside the CDR3, the full variable domain is EAGVTQFPSHSVIEKGQTVTLRCDPISGHDNLYWYRRVMGKEIKFLLHFVKESKQDESGMPNNRFLAERTGGTYSTLKVQPAELEDSGVYFCASSQVLGSIDTGELFFGEGSRLTVL.

This chain joins TRBV11-2 and TRBJ2-2; 11 bases fit TRBD2. Germline V gene sequence: CDR1 SGHAT, CDR2 FQNNGV. This CDR3 contains 16 residues. J was trimmed by 3 bases and V by 2 bases; bases with no gene match: 2. This CDR3 is CASSLTSGSHTGELFF. CDR3 DNA: TGTGCCAGCAGCTTAACTAGCGGGAGTCACACCGGGGAGCTGTTTTTT.

V gene TRBV11-2 combines with J gene TRBJ2-7; weak D call: TRBD1 (6 bases). The CDR3 is 14 residues long. Germline CDR1 is SGHAT and CDR2 is FQNNGV. Deletions cut 5 bases from V and 3 bases from J, with 14 bases between. The CDR3 loop is CASSLGQIGYEQYF. CDR3 nucleotides: TGTGCCAGCAGCCTAGGACAGATTGGCTACGAGCAGTACTTC. Supplemented by reference TRBV11-2 and TRBJ2-7, the full variable domain reads EAGVAQSPRYKIIEKRQSVAFWCNPISGHATLYWYQQILGQGPKLLIQFQNNGVVDDSQLPKDRFSAERLKGVDSTLKIQPAKLEDSAVYLCASSLGQIGYEQYFGPGTRLTVT.

This chain connects TRBV9 to TRBJ2-1; TRBD1 might be the D (5 bases). This CDR3 has 13 amino acids. Looked up from germline, CDR1 is SGDLS and CDR2 is YYNGEE. The germline V and J ends were trimmed by 4 bases and 4 bases, with 9 bases remaining between them. Here the CDR3 reads CASSFGAYNEQFF. In DNA form, the CDR3 reads TGTGCCAGCAGCTTTGGGGCTTACAATGAGCAGTTCTTC.

This chain links TRBV5-1 with TRBJ2-7; no firm D call. The CDR3 sequence is 14 residues long. CDR1 SGHRS and CDR2 YFSETQ come from the germline V gene. V was pared by 5 bases and J by 1 base, with 13 bases between. This chain's CDR3 is CASRKDTDSYEQYF. DNA of the CDR3: TGCGCCAGCAGAAAGGATACGGATTCCTACGAGCAGTACTTC.